This TCR beta chain was captured in a study of cytomegalovirus exposure and HLA in healthy donors. The PCR was carried out with 60 Vbeta primers and 13 Jbeta primers. TCRdb's table, derived via immunoSEQ multiplex PCR, lists solely in-frame clones and lacks some. The data show a few hundred thousand clones, approximately 80% seen once. This clone was counted a few times. Sequencing was carried out using PBMCs. The source of this sequence is a girl under 10 years old in good health and CMV-seronegative.

The CDR3 reads CASSFDRGGTEAFF. CDR3 nucleotide sequence: TGTGCCAGCAGCTTCGACAGGGGTGGGACTGAAGCTTTCTTT. The chain links TRBV7-6 to TRBJ1-1; 8 positions agree with TRBD1. After removal of 3 bases from V and 5 bases from J, the junction contained 5 bases not matched to a gene. Germline V CDR1 and CDR2: SGHVS, FNYEAQ. CDR3 size: 14 residues. Combining the CDR3 with reference TRBV7-6 and TRBJ1-1 gives the whole variable domain GAGVSQSPRYKVTKRGQDVALRCDPISGHVSLYWYRQALGQGPEFLTYFNYEAQQDKSGLPNDRFSAERPEGSISTLTIQRTEQRDSAMYRCASSFDRGGTEAFFGQGTRLTVV.